The 31 T cell receptor beta chains below were found in one sample sequenced in a study of T cell repertoires in cytomegalovirus infection. From the reads, TCRdb called clonotypes with MiXCR, one entry per CDR3 protein. Of more than 350,000 distinct CDR3 sequences detected, 25% to 40% appear once; the ten largest clones hold approximately 14%. Sequencing was carried out using PBMCs. The receptors stem from a human donor in good health (CMV status not recorded). Some clones in this sample may be carry-over from other donors' samples.

The chain couples TRBV28 to TRBJ1-4; D not resolved. In germline, CDR1 is MDHEN, CDR2 SYDVKM. V was trimmed by 5 bases and J by 3 bases, leaving 10 bases between them. CDR3 size: 14 residues. The CDR3 here is CASSLRLSNEKLFF. The CDR3 DNA reads TGTGCCAGCAGTCTCAGGCTCTCTAATGAAAAACTGTTTTTT.

The chain links TRBV5-7 to TRBJ2-4; a possible D gene is TRBD2 (6 bases). TRBV5-7 is sorted into the ORF group, with uncertain function. Trimming pared 3 bases from V and 6 bases from J, leaving 22 bases between. The CDR3 covers 17 residues. CDR3 protein: CASSSFGTEEAGNIQYF. CDR3 bases: TGTGCCAGCAGCTCTTTTGGGACGGAGGAAGCGGGAAACATTCAGTACTTC.

This chain joins TRBV7-6 and TRBJ1-4; no definite D call. Germline CDR1 is SGHVS and CDR2 is FNYEAQ. Trimming cost V 3 bases and J 6 bases, with 11 bases left between them. The CDR3 covers 14 residues. The CDR3 spells CASSFLTSDEKLFF. CDR3 in DNA: TGTGCCAGCAGCTTTTTGACGAGCGATGAAAAACTGTTTTTT.

This clonotype was detected a few times. The chain links TRBV29-1 to TRBJ2-7; 9 positions agree with TRBD1. V lost 1 base and J lost 3; bases outside the gene matches: 1. Germline V gives CDR1 SQVTM, CDR2 ANQGSEA. The CDR3 length is 13 residues. Here the CDR3 reads CSVEVGQGYEQYF. CDR3 in DNA: TGCAGCGTTGAAGTGGGACAGGGCTACGAGCAGTACTTC.

Points on this clonotype: The CDR3 carries no conserved terminal phenylalanine or tryptophan, so it likely arises from a read error. This sequence joins TRBV6-2 or TRBV6-3 and TRBJ2-7; a weak D match, TRBD1 (5 bases). From germline, CDR1 is MNHEY and CDR2 SVGEGT. The CDR3 length is 14 residues. V was shortened by 5 bases and J by 3 bases, with 14 bases between the two germline ends. The CDR3 loop reads CASSTLTAHYEQYY. CDR3 nucleotides: TGTGCCAGCAGTACCCTGACAGCGCACTACGAGCAGTACTAC.

In this sample, this clonotype turned up many times. The chain is built from TRBV7-9 and TRBJ1-2, with D perhaps TRBD1 (6 bases). The CDR3 loop spans 13 amino acids. The germline V gene has CDR1 SEHNR and CDR2 FQNEAQ (reference sequence). Trimming removed 4 bases at V and 3 bases at J, with 9 bases between. The CDR3 here is CASSYRQDYGYTF. CDR3 bases: TGTGCCAGCAGCTACAGACAGGACTATGGCTACACCTTC.

J is TRBJ2-6 and V is TRBV2; D is undetermined. This CDR3 region has 17 residues. With 3 bases removed from V and 0 bases from J, the gap between germline ends came to 12 bases. CDR1 is SNHLY and CDR2 is FYNNEI in the germline V gene. The CDR3, as DNA: TGTGCCAGCAGTGAGGTCCGCCAGTCCTCTGGGGCCAACGTCCTGACTTTC. Protein product: CASSEVRQSSGANVLTF.

V gene TRBV7-6 combines with J gene TRBJ2-5, with TRBD2 identical over 12 bases. The CDR3 is 16 amino acids. Germline CDR1 and CDR2: SGHVS and FNYEAQ. V shed 3 bases, J shed 3 bases, and the junction held 5 bases outside the gene matches. CDR3 region: CASSFRLAGAEETQYF. DNA of the CDR3: TGTGCCAGCAGCTTCAGACTAGCGGGAGCTGAAGAGACCCAGTACTTC.

This clonotype occurred a few times. V and J are TRBV30 and TRBJ2-1, with 8 bases matching TRBD1. Germline CDR1 is GTSNPN and CDR2 is SVGIG (reference sequence). The junction had 5 bases not matched to a gene; V was cut back by 0 bases and J by 4 bases. CDR3 size: 15 residues. As DNA, the CDR3 is TGTGCCTGGAGTGTGGGGACAGGATCATACAATGAGCAGTTCTTC. Encoded protein: CAWSVGTGSYNEQFF.

Notes on this clonotype: A clone one base away is much larger, so this may be a read error. The V and J genes are TRBV7-2 and TRBJ2-7; D is unclear. This CDR3 comprises 13 residues. Germline V gives CDR1 SGHTA, CDR2 FQGNSA. The CDR3 is CASSLSVTGCHFF. Written as DNA, the CDR3 is TGTGCCAGCAGCCTCTCCGTGACTGGCTGCCATTTCTTC.

This clonotype was counted only a few times. The V call is TRBV10-2, the J call TRBJ1-2, with unresolved D. Germline V CDR1 and CDR2: WSHSY, SAAADI. V lost 0 bases, J lost 7 bases, and 15 bases lay in between. CDR3 length equals 15 residues. The CDR3 region has the DNA TGCGCCAGCAGTGAGTCGACTCGTTCGTTAGGTGGCTACACCTTC. The encoded protein is CASSESTRSLGGYTF.

In this sample, this clonotype turned up a few times. The rearrangement joins TRBV28 to TRBJ1-6; D might be TRBD1 (5 bases). This CDR3 contains 13 residues. V gave up 6 bases and J gave up 13 bases, with 16 bases separating them. Germline V gene data show CDR1 as MDHEN and CDR2 as SYDVKM. CDR3 in DNA: TGTGCCAGCAGCCCCGGAGGGACTAGGCCCCTCCACTTT. This encodes CASSPGGTRPLHF.

The chain couples TRBV19 to TRBJ2-2; 7 nucleotides align to TRBD1. The V segment lost 5 bases and the J segment 4 bases; nucleotides outside the gene matches: 1. Per the germline V gene, CDR1 is LNHDA and CDR2 is SQIVND (reference sequence). The CDR3 has 13 residues. In DNA, the CDR3 is TGTGCCAGTAGTGGGACAGCCACCGGGGAGCTGTTTTTT. It specifies CASSGTATGELFF.

With regard to this clonotype: Lacking the conserved final phenylalanine or tryptophan, this CDR3 likely reflects a read error. The genes are TRBV24-1 and TRBJ2-7; D not certain. This CDR3 spans 11 amino acids. V was trimmed by 4 bases and J by 4 bases, leaving 4 bases between them. Germline V CDR1 and CDR2: KGHDR, SFDVKD. CDR3 region: CATSDRYEQYL. In DNA, the CDR3 is TGTGCCACCAGTGACCGATACGAGCAGTACTTA.

The chain links TRBV19 to TRBJ1-6; 7 positions agree with TRBD1. Germline assignment: CDR1 LNHDA and CDR2 SQIVND (reference sequence). Germline trimming cut 3 bases from V and 7 bases from J; bases unmatched to any gene: 9. This CDR3 has 16 amino acids. Written as DNA, the CDR3 is TGTGCCAGTAGTATGAGGTCAGGGGGTGGAAATTCACCCCTCCACTTT. It specifies CASSMRSGGGNSPLHF.

This sequence joins TRBV20-1 and TRBJ2-7, with 9 bases fitting TRBD2. The CDR3 runs to 15 residues. With 2 bases clipped from V and 3 bases from J, the junction kept 8 bases outside the gene matches. Germline-derived CDR1 and CDR2 are DFQATT and SNEGSKA (reference sequence). The CDR3 DNA is TGCAGTGCTAGACCCTTGGCGGGGGGGCACTACGAGCAGTACTTC. It codes for CSARPLAGGHYEQYF.

This clonotype was detected only a few times. The V call is TRBV12-3 or TRBV12-4, the J call TRBJ1-2, with 9 bases identical to TRBD1. This CDR3 is 13 amino acids long. V was clipped by 7 bases and J by 8 bases; unmatched bases: 8. Here the CDR3 reads CASILGQGKGYTF. CDR3 in DNA: TGTGCCAGCATCTTAGGACAGGGGAAAGGCTACACCTTC.

The V gene is TRBV6-1, the J gene TRBJ2-7; tentative D call: TRBD1 (9 bases). Per germline, CDR1 MNHNS and CDR2 SASEGT. Trimming stripped 3 bases from V and 3 bases from J, with 33 bases between. The CDR3 is made up of 21 amino acids. Here the CDR3 DNA reads TGTGCCAGCAGTGATATACTGGGACAGGGATTGGAGCGGGGGAACCTCTACGAGCAGTACTTC. This sequence encodes CASSDILGQGLERGNLYEQYF.

This clonotype was seen many times. The chain recombines TRBV7-6 with TRBJ1-2; 9 nucleotides align to TRBD1. CDR3 length: 15 residues. Unmatched junction bases numbered 8, after V lost 7 bases and J lost 2 bases. CDR1 and CDR2 (germline): SGHVS, FNYEAQ. DNA of the CDR3: TGTGCCAGCACGGCGGGGACAGGGTTAAACTATGGCTACACCTTC. Its protein product is CASTAGTGLNYGYTF.

The V call is TRBV7-6, the J call TRBJ1-6; D is possibly TRBD1 (5 bases). This CDR3 has 16 amino acids. The V gene's germline CDR1 is SGHVS and CDR2 FNYEAQ. V lost 1 base and J lost 5, with 12 bases in between. CDR3 in DNA: TGTGCCAGCAGCTTAGAACGGGCAGGGCATAATTCACCCCTCCACTTT. Its translation: CASSLERAGHNSPLHF. Full variable domain (rest looked up from reference TRBV7-6 and TRBJ1-6): GAGVSQSPRYKVTKRGQDVALRCDPISGHVSLYWYRQALGQGPEFLTYFNYEAQQDKSGLPNDRFSAERPEGSISTLTIQRTEQRDSAMYRCASSLERAGHNSPLHFGNGTRLTVT.

This clonotype has more than one count but fewer than ten. V is TRBV7-9 and J is TRBJ2-1; D not resolved. The CDR3 runs 12 residues. The V end was cut by 4 bases, the J end by 7 bases, with 8 bases between. Germline-derived CDR1 and CDR2 are SEHNR and FQNEAQ (reference sequence). CDR3 region: CASSYPENEQFF. The CDR3 DNA is TGTGCCAGCAGCTACCCTGAGAATGAGCAGTTCTTC.

A few counts support this clonotype. The genes are TRBV19 and TRBJ2-1; no clear D. V lost 3 bases and J lost 0, with 9 bases in between. Germline CDR1 is LNHDA and CDR2 is SQIVND (reference sequence). There are 15 residues in the CDR3. CDR3: CASSIYRSSYNEQFF. For the CDR3, the DNA is TGTGCCAGTAGTATCTACCGCAGCTCCTACAATGAGCAGTTCTTC.

DNA for the CDR3: TGCGCCAGCAGCGAAGTTGGGATGGGAATGACAGATACGCAGTATTTT. Translating it yields CASSEVGMGMTDTQYF. V is TRBV5-1 and J is TRBJ2-3, with D unclear. The CDR3 has 16 residues. Germline V gene data show CDR1 as SGHRS and CDR2 as YFSETQ. V lost 4 bases and J lost 3, with 18 bases in between.

This clonotype occurred many times. This chain links TRBV4-2 with TRBJ2-7; TRBD1 aligns across 7 bases. V was pared by 4 bases and J by 0 bases, with 12 bases of the junction left unmatched. Looked up from germline, CDR1 is LGHNA and CDR2 is YNFKEQ. The CDR3 runs 17 residues. The CDR3 nucleotides read TGTGCCAGCAGCCCCTATTATCGGACAGGTAGCTCCTACGAGCAGTACTTC. This gives the protein CASSPYYRTGSSYEQYF.

This clonotype was observed at least ten times. The chain recombines TRBV7-9 with TRBJ1-2; D is ambiguous. Germline V gene data show CDR1 as SEHNR and CDR2 as FQNEAQ (reference sequence). CDR3 length equals 12 residues. V was shortened by 5 bases and J by 3 bases, with 7 bases between the two germline ends. The CDR3 spells CASSGPDYGYTF. CDR3 in DNA: TGTGCCAGCAGCGGGCCAGACTATGGCTACACCTTC.

V is TRBV27 and J is TRBJ2-1, with TRBD2 identical over 7 bases. Germline values: CDR1 MNHEY, CDR2 SMNVEV (reference sequence). The junction had 12 bases not matched to a gene; V was cut back by 5 bases and J by 2 bases. This CDR3 is 17 amino acids long. CDR3 DNA: TGTGCCAGCAGTGCTTCCGAACTAGCGAGGGCCTACAATGAGCAGTTCTTC. This sequence encodes CASSASELARAYNEQFF.

The rearrangement joins TRBV5-6 to TRBJ2-1; D is possibly TRBD1 (6 bases). Per the germline V gene, CDR1 is SGHDT and CDR2 is YYEEEE. The CDR3 runs 16 residues. With 4 bases removed from V and 3 bases from J, the gap between germline ends came to 17 bases. The CDR3 loop is CASSQTGTKVYNEQFF. DNA of the CDR3: TGTGCCAGCAGCCAGACAGGTACGAAGGTCTACAATGAGCAGTTCTTC.

Comments on this clonotype: An end of the junction does not agree with germline; a read error may underlie this. The V and J genes are TRBV28 and TRBJ2-5, with D possibly TRBD2 on 6 matching bases. CDR3 length: 14 amino acids. Germline V gene lookup returns CDR1 MDHEN and CDR2 SYDVKM. Written as DNA, the CDR3 is TGTGCCACCGAAACGGGACCCCCCCGGGAGACCCAGTCCTTC. Its protein product is CATETGPPRETQSF.

This clonotype was detected many times. The V and J genes are TRBV7-8 and TRBJ2-7; the D is unclear. CDR3 size: 11 residues. Germline V gene sequence: CDR1 SGHVS, CDR2 FQNEAQ. Trimming left V 6 bases short and J 4 bases short, with 7 bases between. The CDR3 region is CASSQDYEQYF. CDR3 coding DNA: TGTGCCAGCAGTCAGGATTACGAGCAGTACTTC.

There are a few counts of this clonotype. The chain uses TRBV11-3 and TRBJ1-4, with D perhaps matching TRBD1 (5 bases). Per germline, CDR1 SGHNT and CDR2 YENEEA. The ends were cut back, 8 bases at V and 10 bases at J, with 23 bases in the middle. The CDR3 runs 15 residues. CDR3 residues: CASVIPDMGIGKLFF. As DNA, the CDR3 is TGTGCCAGCGTGATTCCGGACATGGGTATTGGAAAACTGTTTTTT.

The CDR3 protein is CASSYRANYGYTF. DNA for the CDR3: TGTGCCAGCAGCTACAGGGCTAACTATGGCTACACCTTC. The V call is TRBV28, the J call TRBJ1-2, with D maybe TRBD1 (6 bases). Trimming took off 6 bases at V and 0 bases at J, with 8 bases between the two ends. Germline-derived CDR1 and CDR2 are MDHEN and SYDVKM. This CDR3 has 13 amino acids.